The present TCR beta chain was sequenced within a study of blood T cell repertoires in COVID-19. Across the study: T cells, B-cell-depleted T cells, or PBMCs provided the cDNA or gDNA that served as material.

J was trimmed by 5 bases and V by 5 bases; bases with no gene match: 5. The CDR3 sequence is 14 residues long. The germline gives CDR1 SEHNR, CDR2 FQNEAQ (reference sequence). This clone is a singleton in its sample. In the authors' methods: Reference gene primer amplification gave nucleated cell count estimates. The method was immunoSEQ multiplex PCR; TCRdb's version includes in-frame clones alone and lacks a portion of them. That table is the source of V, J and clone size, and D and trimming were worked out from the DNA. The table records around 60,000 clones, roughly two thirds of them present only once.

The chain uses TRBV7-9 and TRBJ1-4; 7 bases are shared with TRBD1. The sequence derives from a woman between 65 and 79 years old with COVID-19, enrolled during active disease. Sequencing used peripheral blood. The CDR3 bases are TGTGCCAGCAGCCCGCAGGGGGGAAATGAAAAACTGTTTTTT. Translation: CASSPQGGNEKLFF.